Presented here are 14 T cell receptor beta chains from one specimen sequenced in a study of response to subunit inactivated influenza vaccine. TCRdb re-called the RT-PCR reads through MiXCR, storing one row per CDR3 protein. The sample shows about 520,000 distinct CDR3 sequences, approximately 10% of them seen only once. Here the sequenced sample was PBMCs from blood, taken roughly 46 days after vaccination. These TCRs come from a man aged 50 to 60 who received an inactivated influenza vaccine.

The chain joins TRBV4-1 to TRBJ2-3; D uncertain. CDR3 length equals 13 residues. Germline CDR1 MGHRA, CDR2 YSYEKL. Between the trimmed V and J ends, which lost 0 bases and 4 bases, there was a span of 5 bases. CDR3 sequence (DNA): TGCGCCAGCAGCCAAGACAATTCAGATACGCAGTATTTT. As protein: CASSQDNSDTQYF.

The chain combines TRBV3-1 with TRBJ2-3, with D unclear. The V gene lost 1 base and the J gene lost 2 bases, with 7 bases spanning the gap. The germline CDR1 and CDR2 sequences are LGHDT and YNNKEL (reference sequence). The CDR3 consists of 14 residues. CDR3 sequence: CASSQVADTDTQYF. CDR3 coding DNA: TGTGCCAGCAGCCAAGTTGCCGACACAGATACGCAGTATTTT.

This clonotype was recorded a few times. V is TRBV7-9 and J is TRBJ2-1; 9 bases align to TRBD2. This CDR3 has 16 amino acids. Germline V lookup: CDR1 SEHNR, CDR2 FQNEAQ (reference sequence). Trimming cost V 5 bases and J 5 bases; bases outside gene matches: 10. The CDR3 DNA is TGTGCCAGCAGCCCCCGTCCTAGCGGGGAAAACAATGAGCAGTTCTTC. Translating gives CASSPRPSGENNEQFF.

This clonotype has just one count. J is TRBJ2-5 and V is TRBV4-1; 7 bases are shared with TRBD2. The CDR3 consists of 14 residues. Unmatched junction bases numbered 11, after V lost 6 bases and J lost 7 bases. Germline values: CDR1 MGHRA, CDR2 YSYEKL. CDR3 residues: CASRSAGVGVTQYF. CDR3 DNA: TGCGCCAGCAGGTCCGCGGGGGTGGGGGTGACCCAGTACTTC.

The chain links TRBV12-3 or TRBV12-4 to TRBJ2-3; TRBD1 aligns across 7 bases. This CDR3 contains 17 residues. Trimming at V came to 3 bases and at J to 10 bases, leaving 19 bases not matched to a gene. The DNA of the CDR3 is TGTGCCAGCAGTTTGGGAAGGGGGCATTTAGAACAGGGACCGCAGTATTTT. It is translated as CASSLGRGHLEQGPQYF.

This clonotype has just a few counts. The chain carries TRBV6-2 or TRBV6-3 and TRBJ2-4, with a tentative D call TRBD2 (6 bases). The length of the CDR3 is 16 residues. V gave up 6 bases and J gave up 5 bases, with 20 bases separating them. The germline V gene encodes CDR1 MNHEY and CDR2 SVGEGT. In DNA, the CDR3 is TGTGCCAGCAGAGACTCCAGGGCGGGAAGACAAAACATTCAGTACTTC. This encodes CASRDSRAGRQNIQYF.

The chain uses TRBV7-2 and TRBJ1-1; TRBD1 matches at 7 bases. This CDR3 has 16 residues. Germline values: CDR1 SGHTA, CDR2 FQGNSA. Germline trimming cut 5 bases from V and 4 bases from J; bases unmatched to any gene: 13. CDR3 nucleotide sequence: TGTGCCAGCAGCCGTGGACAGGTGGGTTCGGGCACTGAAGCTTTCTTT. Encoded protein: CASSRGQVGSGTEAFF.

The rearrangement links TRBV10-3 to TRBJ1-2; D possibly corresponds to TRBD1 (5 bases). The germline V gene has CDR1 ENHRY and CDR2 SYGVKD. V was clipped by 3 bases and J by 8 bases, with 16 bases between them. This CDR3 has 14 amino acids. The CDR3 reads CAISERGAGEGYTF. For the CDR3, the DNA is TGTGCCATCAGTGAAAGAGGGGCTGGGGAAGGCTACACCTTC.

This clonotype was recorded many times. This chain joins TRBV20-1 and TRBJ2-5; D may be TRBD1 or TRBD2 (6 bases each). The CDR3 runs 14 residues. The germline V and J ends were trimmed by 6 bases and 1 base, with 15 bases remaining between them. Germline V gives CDR1 DFQATT, CDR2 SNEGSKA (reference sequence). The CDR3 region has the DNA TGCAGTGCGAATACGGGGGCCCGCCAAGAGACCCAGTACTTC. As protein: CSANTGARQETQYF.

This clonotype was seen a few times. This sequence joins TRBV29-1 and TRBJ2-1; the D is unclear. V lost 3 bases, J lost 7 bases, and 10 bases lay in between. This CDR3 comprises 12 residues. Germline CDR1 and CDR2: SQVTM and ANQGSEA. Here the CDR3 reads CSVELAPNEQFF. As DNA, the CDR3 is TGCAGCGTTGAGTTGGCCCCTAATGAGCAGTTCTTC.

The chain is built from TRBV5-1 and TRBJ2-1, with unresolved D. Germline CDR1 and CDR2: SGHRS and YFSETQ. This CDR3 has 14 residues. The V end was cut by 0 bases, the J end by 3 bases, with 7 bases between. The CDR3 DNA sequence: TGCGCCAGCAGCTTGGACACCGACTACAATGAGCAGTTCTTC. Protein product: CASSLDTDYNEQFF.

This clonotype was seen more than once but under ten times. The J gene is TRBJ2-7, the V gene TRBV12-3 or TRBV12-4; no clear D gene. This CDR3 contains 15 residues. Trimming removed 6 bases from V and 0 bases from J, with 15 bases in between. The CDR3 loop reads CASSQYTGPSYEQYF. The CDR3, as DNA: TGTGCCAGCAGCCAATACACCGGGCCCTCCTACGAGCAGTACTTC.

The chain employs TRBV7-8 and TRBJ1-1; TRBD1 might be the D (6 bases). Germline V gene data show CDR1 as SGHVS and CDR2 as FQNEAQ. The CDR3 covers 15 residues. The V end lost 2 bases, the J end lost 2 bases, and 12 bases lay between the germline ends. CDR3 amino acids: CASSLKWTANTEAFF. CDR3 nucleotide sequence: TGTGCCAGCAGCTTAAAGTGGACAGCAAACACTGAAGCTTTCTTT.

There are many counts of this clonotype. This rearrangement joins TRBV4-3 to TRBJ1-1, with D uncertain. Per the germline V gene, CDR1 is LGHNA and CDR2 is YSLEER. Trimming left V 0 bases short and J 10 bases short, with 12 bases between. The length of the CDR3 is 13 residues. The CDR3 nucleotides are TGCGCCAGCAGCCAAGAGGGAGGATCGGCAGCTTTCTTT. This encodes CASSQEGGSAAFF.